A single sample gave rise to the 27 T cell receptor beta chains below, sequenced in a study of cytomegalovirus exposure and HLA in healthy donors. PCR was performed using 60 Vbeta and 13 Jbeta primers. The table came from immunoSEQ multiplex PCR; TCRdb's copy has only in-frame clones and leaves some out. Among some 120,000 clones listed, 82% were seen once. Sequenced: PBMCs. The receptors originated from a male donor in good health and CMV-seropositive.

The CDR3 loop reads CASTRDRLGSPLHF. CDR3 sequence (DNA): TGTGCCAGCACCCGGGACAGGTTGGGATCACCCCTCCACTTT. This chain uses TRBV6-1 with TRBJ1-6; TRBD1 aligns across 8 bases. The CDR3 is made up of 14 amino acids. Trimming took 7 bases from V and 10 from J; bases not matched to a gene: 9. Germline loops: CDR1 MNHNS, CDR2 SASEGT.

The gene calls are TRBV18 and TRBJ2-2; maybe TRBD2 (6 bases). Trimming removed 2 bases from V and 1 base from J, with 8 bases in between. The CDR3 is made up of 15 amino acids. Germline CDR1 is KGHSH and CDR2 is LQKENI. The DNA for the CDR3 is TGTGCCAGCTCACCATTCGGGGGGAACACCGGGGAGCTGTTTTTT. This gives the protein CASSPFGGNTGELFF.

This sequence joins TRBV30 and TRBJ2-5, with 7 bases fitting TRBD1. Near its end, the DNA agrees better with TRBJ2-7, so the J call may be wrong. CDR3 length: 13 amino acids. CDR1 GTSNPN and CDR2 SVGIG come from the germline V gene (reference sequence). Here the CDR3 DNA reads TGTGCCTGGAACCGACAGGGTGCCTACGAGCAGTACTTC. Translating gives CAWNRQGAYEQYF.

The chain has TRBV19 and TRBJ1-1; D call uncertain. V lost 3 bases, J lost 0 bases, and 8 bases lay in between. In germline, CDR1 is LNHDA, CDR2 SQIVND (reference sequence). The CDR3 length is 14 residues. CDR3 sequence reads: CASSIGRVNTEAFF. The CDR3 nucleotides read TGTGCCAGTAGTATCGGGAGGGTGAACACTGAAGCTTTCTTT.

The chain has TRBV28 and TRBJ1-1; D is ambiguous. CDR3 length: 12 amino acids. Looked up from germline, CDR1 is MDHEN and CDR2 is SYDVKM. V was trimmed by 3 bases and J by 7 bases, leaving 9 bases between them. The CDR3 is CASSFPAVEAFF. CDR3 in DNA: TGTGCCAGCAGTTTTCCAGCGGTTGAAGCTTTCTTT.

A note on this clone: At one of its ends the junction is not consistent with the germline gene, which may arise from a read error. The CDR3 DNA sequence: TGCGCCAGCAGCTTGGCCCCGGGCTCTGGGGCCAACGGCCTGACTTTC. Encoded protein: CASSLAPGSGANGLTF. The gene calls are TRBV5-1 and TRBJ2-6, with D perhaps matching TRBD1 (5 bases). Germline-derived CDR1 and CDR2 are SGHRS and YFSETQ. This CDR3 has 16 amino acids.

The rearrangement links TRBV7-9 to TRBJ2-5; no firm D call. The V gene lost 5 bases and the J gene lost 3 bases, with 10 bases spanning the gap. CDR1 and CDR2 (germline): SEHNR, FQNEAQ (reference sequence). There are 13 residues in the CDR3. Written as DNA, the CDR3 is TGTGCCAGCAGCCCTGGGCCGGAAGAGACCCAGTACTTC. This sequence encodes CASSPGPEETQYF. Variable domain in full (rest from reference TRBV7-9 and TRBJ2-5): DTGVSQNPRHKITKRGQNVTFRCDPISEHNRLYWYRQTLGQGPEFLTYFQNEAQLEKSRLLSDRFSAERPKGSFSTLEIQRTEQGDSAMYLCASSPGPEETQYFGPGTRLLVL.

This clone was picked up a small number of times. CDR3 in DNA: TGTGCCAGCGGCGACGGGACAGAGGTCAATCAGCCCCAGCATTTT. This codes for CASGDGTEVNQPQHF. This rearrangement joins TRBV6-6 to TRBJ1-5; 7 bases line up with TRBD1. V dropped 8 bases and J dropped 3; count of bases not matched to a gene: 10. Per the germline V gene, CDR1 is MNHNY and CDR2 is SVGAGI (reference sequence). The CDR3 totals 15 residues.

This clone was counted only a few times. V is TRBV15 and J is TRBJ2-5; D gene uncertain. The J call could be wrong; TRBJ2-7 is a better fit for the DNA end. CDR1 is LNHNV, CDR2 YYDKDF, per germline (reference sequence). The CDR3 sequence is 11 residues long. The CDR3 sequence is CATSMGYEQYF. The CDR3 DNA reads TGTGCCACCAGCATGGGCTACGAGCAGTACTTC.

J is TRBJ2-5 and V is TRBV5-1; TRBD1 matches 7 bases. CDR3 size: 15 residues. V dropped 2 bases and J dropped 1; count of bases not matched to a gene: 5. Germline CDR1 and CDR2: SGHRS and YFSETQ. The CDR3 DNA reads TGCGCCAGCAGCTTCTTGACAGGGCTCCAAGAGACCCAGTACTTC. Translated, it gives CASSFLTGLQETQYF.

This sequence joins TRBV7-2 and TRBJ1-2; 11 nucleotides agree with TRBD1. The CDR3 contains 15 residues. Germline V gene data show CDR1 as SGHTA and CDR2 as FQGNSA. V lost 5 bases and J lost 3; bases outside the gene matches: 5. CDR3 in DNA: TGTGCCAGCAGCATGGGGACAGGGGGATACTATGGCTACACCTTC. Translating it yields CASSMGTGGYYGYTF.

The chain employs TRBV27 and TRBJ2-2, with D perhaps TRBD2 (5 bases). The germline V gene encodes CDR1 MNHEY and CDR2 SMNVEV (reference sequence). V was clipped by 3 bases and J by 3 bases, with 23 bases between them. CDR3 length equals 19 residues. CDR3 region: CASSFRRWAEGSHTGELFF. The CDR3 bases are TGTGCCAGCAGTTTTCGTCGGTGGGCCGAGGGCAGCCACACCGGGGAGCTGTTTTTT.

V is TRBV19 and J is TRBJ2-7; 8 bases are a match to TRBD1. The ends lost 4 bases at V and 5 bases at J; junction bases unmatched: 7. Germline V CDR1 and CDR2: LNHDA, SQIVND (reference sequence). The CDR3 has 14 residues. The CDR3 spells CASSTQGARNEQYF. CDR3 coding DNA: TGTGCCAGTAGTACCCAGGGGGCGCGGAACGAGCAGTACTTC.

This chain connects TRBV28 to TRBJ2-2; perhaps TRBD1 as D (6 bases). The CDR3 contains 16 residues. The V gene's germline CDR1 is MDHEN and CDR2 SYDVKM. V lost 4 bases to trimming and J lost 0 bases, with 12 bases between them. The CDR3 bases are TGTGCCAGCAGTTCGCAGGGGCATCCGAACACCGGGGAGCTGTTTTTT. Translated: CASSSQGHPNTGELFF.

The V call is TRBV10-3, the J call TRBJ2-3, with D perhaps TRBD1 (6 bases). The germline gives CDR1 ENHRY, CDR2 SYGVKD. Trimming cost V 0 bases and J 0 bases, with 7 bases left between them. This CDR3 is built from 15 residues. The CDR3, as DNA: TGTGCCATCAGTGAGTCGGGGGCTAGCACAGATACGCAGTATTTT. Protein product: CAISESGASTDTQYF.

The chain couples TRBV27 to TRBJ1-2; TRBD1 matches 9 bases. This CDR3 has 14 residues. The germline gives CDR1 MNHEY, CDR2 SMNVEV (reference sequence). V gave up 6 bases and J gave up 7 bases; unmatched junction bases: 9. CDR3 nucleotides: TGTGCCAGCAGCCGATCCGGACAGGGGTCTGGCTACACCTTC. It encodes CASSRSGQGSGYTF.

The chain uses TRBV21-1 and TRBJ2-7; TRBD2 is the table's D call, not checked against the DNA. TRBV21-1 is a listed pseudogene. The CDR3 totals 19 residues. The CDR3 DNA sequence: TGTGCCAGCAGCAAGCAGCACAGGGTGACTAGCGGCCCTTCCTACGAGCAGTACTTC. Amino acids: CASSKQHRVTSGPSYEQYF.

The V gene is TRBV7-9, the J gene TRBJ2-1; D might be TRBD2 (6 bases). V was pared by 5 bases and J by 7 bases, with 18 bases between. Germline V CDR1 and CDR2: SEHNR, FQNEAQ (reference sequence). The CDR3 runs to 15 residues. CDR3 amino acids: CASSTTSMGENEQFF. Written as DNA, the CDR3 is TGTGCCAGCAGCACTACTAGCATGGGGGAAAATGAGCAGTTCTTC.

This clone was observed a few times. The chain has TRBV9 and TRBJ2-5; D is perhaps TRBD2 (6 bases). This CDR3 is 16 amino acids long. V shed 0 bases and J shed 1 base, with 13 bases lying between them. Germline V lookup: CDR1 SGDLS, CDR2 YYNGEE. The CDR3 spells CASSVEGAGFQETQYF. CDR3 coding DNA: TGTGCCAGCAGCGTAGAAGGAGCGGGCTTCCAAGAGACCCAGTACTTC.

V usage is TRBV4-3 and J usage is TRBJ2-5; D gene uncertain. The end of the DNA fits TRBJ2-7 better, so the J call may be wrong. The germline V gene has CDR1 LGHNA and CDR2 YSLEER. This CDR3 has 17 residues. The CDR3 region has the DNA TGCGCCAGCAGCCGTCGACTCGTGCCCGGAGAGAGGTACGAGCAGTACTTC. Its protein is CASSRRLVPGERYEQYF.

This clone was counted a few times. The chain has TRBV10-3 and TRBJ1-1, with TRBD1 matching 10 bases. The germline V gene has CDR1 ENHRY and CDR2 SYGVKD. This CDR3 is 16 amino acids long. V dropped 5 bases and J dropped 0; count of bases not matched to a gene: 6. CDR3: CAISMGTGVVNTEAFF. The CDR3 DNA sequence: TGTGCCATCAGTATGGGGACAGGGGTCGTGAACACTGAAGCTTTCTTT.

J is TRBJ2-1 and V is TRBV7-9; D might be TRBD2 (5 bases). With 4 bases removed from V and 7 bases from J, the gap between germline ends came to 23 bases. The CDR3 consists of 17 residues. Germline V gives CDR1 SEHNR, CDR2 FQNEAQ (reference sequence). The DNA of the CDR3 is TGTGCCAGCAGCTCTACCCTTAGCGCCCCGGCAGTAAATGAGCAGTTCTTC. Protein: CASSSTLSAPAVNEQFF.

This chain uses TRBV28 with TRBJ2-6, with a weak D call TRBD2 (6 bases). The CDR3 length is 16 residues. V was trimmed by 5 bases and J by 0 bases, leaving 11 bases between them. From germline, CDR1 is MDHEN and CDR2 SYDVKM. CDR3 sequence: CASSPGTFSGANVLTF. CDR3 sequence (DNA): TGTGCCAGCAGTCCCGGGACTTTCTCTGGGGCCAACGTCCTGACTTTC.

The chain links TRBV7-2 to TRBJ1-5; 7 bases are a match to TRBD1. The germline gives CDR1 SGHTA, CDR2 FQGNSA. The CDR3 is made up of 16 amino acids. With 3 bases clipped from V and 1 base from J, the junction kept 6 bases outside the gene matches. CDR3 loop: CASSLGKQGSNQPQHF. The CDR3 region has the DNA TGTGCCAGCAGCTTGGGCAAACAGGGGAGCAATCAGCCCCAGCATTTT.

The genes are TRBV7-2 and TRBJ2-1, with D possibly TRBD2 on 6 matching bases. The V end lost 8 bases, the J end lost 5 bases, and 13 bases lay between the germline ends. The CDR3 runs to 13 residues. CDR1 is SGHTA and CDR2 is FQGNSA in the germline V gene. This CDR3 reads CASAQEGNNEQFF. The CDR3 nucleotides are TGTGCCAGCGCTCAGGAGGGCAACAATGAGCAGTTCTTC. Drawing the rest from reference TRBV7-2 and TRBJ2-1, the complete variable domain is GAGVSQSPSNKVTEKGKDVELRCDPISGHTALYWYRQSLGQGLEFLIYFQGNSAPDKSGLPSDRFSAERTGGSVSTLTIQRTQQEDSAVYLCASAQEGNNEQFFGPGTRLTVL.

The genes are TRBV10-2 and TRBJ2-7, with 10 bases lining up with TRBD2. J was trimmed by 4 bases and V by 7 bases; bases with no gene match: 7. The CDR3 consists of 14 residues. The germline CDR1 and CDR2 sequences are WSHSY and SAAADI. CDR3 DNA: TGCGCCAGCACGGCAGCGGGAGGGCCGTACGAGCAGTACTTC. Protein sequence: CASTAAGGPYEQYF.

The chain recombines TRBV4-1 with TRBJ2-4; 16 bases map to TRBD2. From germline, CDR1 is MGHRA and CDR2 YSYEKL. This CDR3 comprises 18 residues. V lost 4 bases to trimming and J lost 1 base; unmatched junction nucleotides: 4. The CDR3 bases are TGCGCCAGCAGCCCGGGACTAGCGGGAGGGCAGGCCAAAAACATTCAGTACTTC. This codes for CASSPGLAGGQAKNIQYF.